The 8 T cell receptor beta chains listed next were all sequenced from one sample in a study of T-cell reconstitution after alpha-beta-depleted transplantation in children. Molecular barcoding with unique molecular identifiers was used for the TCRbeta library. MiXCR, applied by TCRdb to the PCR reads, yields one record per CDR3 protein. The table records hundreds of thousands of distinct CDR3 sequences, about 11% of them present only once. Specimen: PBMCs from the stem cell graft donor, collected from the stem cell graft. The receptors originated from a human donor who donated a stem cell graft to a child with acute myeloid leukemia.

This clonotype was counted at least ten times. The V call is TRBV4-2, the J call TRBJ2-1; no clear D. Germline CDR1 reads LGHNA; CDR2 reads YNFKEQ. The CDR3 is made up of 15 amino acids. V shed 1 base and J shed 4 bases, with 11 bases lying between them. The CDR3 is CASSQGWQEYNEQFF. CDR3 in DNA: TGTGCCAGCAGCCAAGGTTGGCAGGAATACAATGAGCAGTTCTTC.

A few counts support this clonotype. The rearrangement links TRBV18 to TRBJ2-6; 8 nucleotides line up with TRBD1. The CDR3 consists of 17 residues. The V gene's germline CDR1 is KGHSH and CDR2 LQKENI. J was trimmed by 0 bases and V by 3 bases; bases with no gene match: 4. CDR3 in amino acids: CASSPGQVHSGANVLTF. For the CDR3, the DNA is TGTGCCAGCTCACCGGGACAGGTTCACTCTGGGGCCAACGTCCTGACTTTC.

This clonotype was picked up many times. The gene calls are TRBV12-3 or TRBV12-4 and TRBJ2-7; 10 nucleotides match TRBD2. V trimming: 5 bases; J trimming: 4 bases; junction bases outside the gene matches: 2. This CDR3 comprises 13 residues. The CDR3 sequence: CASSTSGMYEQYF. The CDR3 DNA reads TGTGCCAGCAGTACTAGCGGGATGTACGAGCAGTACTTC.

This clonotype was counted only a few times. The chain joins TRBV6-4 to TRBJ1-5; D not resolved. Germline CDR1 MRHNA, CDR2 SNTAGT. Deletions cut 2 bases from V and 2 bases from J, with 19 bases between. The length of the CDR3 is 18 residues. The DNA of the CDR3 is TGTGCCAGCAGTGACCCTCAGCCTGAGTATAAGGGCAATCAGCCCCAGCATTTT. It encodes CASSDPQPEYKGNQPQHF.

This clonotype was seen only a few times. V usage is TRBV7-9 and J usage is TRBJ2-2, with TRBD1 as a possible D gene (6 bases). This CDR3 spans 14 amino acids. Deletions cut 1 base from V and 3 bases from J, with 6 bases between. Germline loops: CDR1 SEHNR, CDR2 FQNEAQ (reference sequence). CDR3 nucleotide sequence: TGTGCCAGCAGCTTAGACAGGGACACCGGGGAGCTGTTTTTT. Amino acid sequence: CASSLDRDTGELFF. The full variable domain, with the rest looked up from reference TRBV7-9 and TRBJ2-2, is DTGVSQNPRHKITKRGQNVTFRCDPISEHNRLYWYRQTLGQGPEFLTYFQNEAQLEKSRLLSDRFSAERPKGSFSTLEIQRTEQGDSAMYLCASSLDRDTGELFFGEGSRLTVL.

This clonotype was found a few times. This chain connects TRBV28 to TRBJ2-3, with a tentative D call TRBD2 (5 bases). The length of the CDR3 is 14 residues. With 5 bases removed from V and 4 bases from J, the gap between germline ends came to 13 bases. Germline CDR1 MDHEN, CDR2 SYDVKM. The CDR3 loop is CASSPGEAADTQYF. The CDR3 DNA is TGTGCCAGCAGTCCTGGTGAAGCGGCAGATACGCAGTATTTT.

The CDR3 is CASSFRSGGANVLTF. For the CDR3, the DNA is TGTGCCAGCAGCTTCCGGTCGGGAGGGGCCAACGTCCTGACTTTC. The chain couples TRBV5-6 to TRBJ2-6, with a weak D call TRBD2 (5 bases). Between the trimmed V and J ends, which lost 2 bases and 4 bases, there was a span of 10 bases. The length of the CDR3 is 15 residues. Germline values: CDR1 SGHDT, CDR2 YYEEEE.

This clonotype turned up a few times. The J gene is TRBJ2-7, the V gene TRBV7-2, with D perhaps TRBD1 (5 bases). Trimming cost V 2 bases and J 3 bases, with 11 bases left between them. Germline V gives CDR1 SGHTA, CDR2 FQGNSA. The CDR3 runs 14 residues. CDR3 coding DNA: TGTGCCAGCAGCTTATGGCAGGGAATCTACGAGCAGTACTTC. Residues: CASSLWQGIYEQYF.